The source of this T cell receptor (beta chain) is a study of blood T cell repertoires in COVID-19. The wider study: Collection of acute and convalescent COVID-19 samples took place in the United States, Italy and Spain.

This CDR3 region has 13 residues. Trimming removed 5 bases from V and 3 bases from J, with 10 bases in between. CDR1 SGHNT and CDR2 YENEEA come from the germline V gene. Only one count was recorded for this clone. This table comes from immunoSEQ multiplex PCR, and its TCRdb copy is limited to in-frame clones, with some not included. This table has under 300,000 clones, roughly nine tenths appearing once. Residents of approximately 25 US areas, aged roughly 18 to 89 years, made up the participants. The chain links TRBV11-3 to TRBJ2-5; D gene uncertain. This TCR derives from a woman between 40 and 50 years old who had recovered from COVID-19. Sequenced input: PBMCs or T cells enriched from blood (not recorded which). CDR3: CASSRKDKETQYF. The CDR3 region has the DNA TGTGCCAGCAGCCGAAAAGACAAAGAGACCCAGTACTTC.